This T cell receptor beta chain was sequenced in a study of blood T cell repertoires in COVID-19. About the research overall: The United States, Italy and Spain were the sources of the acute and convalescent COVID-19 samples.

Study processing details: Amplifying reference gene primers gave estimates of nucleated cell counts. Sequencing was performed with immunoSEQ multiplex PCR; in TCRdb, only in-frame clones are kept and a portion is missing. From that table come the V and J calls and clone size; the DNA was used to work out D and trimming. The sample shows approximately 97,000 clones, around 90% of them seen only once. Trimming took 0 bases from V and 8 from J; bases not matched to a gene: 6. Germline CDR1 and CDR2: KGHSH and LQKENI. The CDR3 covers 15 residues. This chain links TRBV18 with TRBJ2-1, with 8 bases aligning to TRBD1. The sample was peripheral blood. The sequence derives from a man aged 45-65 years with active or convalescent COVID-19. The CDR3 reads CASSPPGRGLDEQFF. The CDR3 DNA is TGTGCCAGCTCACCACCGGGCAGGGGGCTTGATGAGCAGTTCTTC.